The next 2 T cell receptor beta chains were all read from a single sample in a study of graft-versus-host responses after intestinal transplantation. These TCRs' antigens remain unknown. Clones were sequenced by immunoSEQ multiplex PCR, and TCRdb holds only the in-frame ones, with some missing. Altogether 90,000 to 100,000 clones are present, 75% to 95% being singletons, with the ten largest covering approximately 0.5%. Source: unstimulated CD8+ T cells sorted from spleen or lymph node cells, taken before intestinal transplant. These TCRs come from a human donor who received an intestinal transplant.

With regard to this clone: This sample includes further DNA sequences coding for the same CDR3. This chain joins TRBV5-4 and TRBJ1-2; TRBD1 is a possible D gene (6 bases). CDR3 length: 12 amino acids. Germline V gene data show CDR1 as SGHNT and CDR2 as YYREEE (reference sequence). V was shortened by 2 bases and J by 4 bases, with 6 bases between the two germline ends. CDR3 bases: TGTGCCAGCAGCTTAGGGGGCTATGGCTACACCTTC. This codes for CASSLGGYGYTF. Drawing the rest from reference TRBV5-4 and TRBJ1-2, the complete variable domain is ETGVTQSPTHLIKTRGQQVTLRCSSQSGHNTVSWYQQALGQGPQFIFQYYREEENGRGNFPPRFSGLQFPNYSSELNVNALELDDSALYLCASSLGGYGYTFGSGTRLTVV.

The V gene is TRBV11-2, the J gene TRBJ2-1; possible D gene TRBD2, 6 bases. The V end lost 0 bases, the J end lost 2 bases, and 8 bases lay between the germline ends. CDR3 size: 15 residues. Germline-derived CDR1 and CDR2 are SGHAT and FQNNGV. The CDR3 loop is CASSLEGTPYNEQFF. DNA for the CDR3: TGTGCCAGCAGCTTAGAGGGGACTCCCTACAATGAGCAGTTCTTC.